This record covers a single TCR beta chain. Its antigen is currently unknown. CDR1 SGHRS and CDR2 YFSETQ come from the germline V gene. The CDR3 is made up of 17 amino acids. Between the trimmed V and J ends, which lost 4 bases and 0 bases, there was a span of 19 bases. The beta constant-region primer was an equimolar mix of two oligonucleotides covering TRBC1 and TRBC2. Nested alpha and beta constant-region primers with the SP2 primer drove four PCR rounds on ligated cDNA. TCRdb re-called the UMI-ligation and nested PCR reads with MiXCR, one entry per CDR3 protein. The repertoire includes some 110,000 distinct CDR3 sequences, about 36% of them detected once, and roughly 0.86% sits in the top ten. The data are from a study of naive and memory T cell subsets. Overall study results and limits: Over 95% of naive TCR sequences appeared only once after error correction, unlike memory subsets.

The rearrangement joins TRBV5-1 to TRBJ1-1; maybe TRBD1 (5 bases). Sequences were obtained from central memory CD4+ T cells from blood. The sequence was collected from a human donor in good health. For the CDR3, the DNA is TGCGCCAGCAGCCCCACCCCCCGACAGCACCTGAACACTGAAGCTTTCTTT. Its translation: CASSPTPRQHLNTEAFF.